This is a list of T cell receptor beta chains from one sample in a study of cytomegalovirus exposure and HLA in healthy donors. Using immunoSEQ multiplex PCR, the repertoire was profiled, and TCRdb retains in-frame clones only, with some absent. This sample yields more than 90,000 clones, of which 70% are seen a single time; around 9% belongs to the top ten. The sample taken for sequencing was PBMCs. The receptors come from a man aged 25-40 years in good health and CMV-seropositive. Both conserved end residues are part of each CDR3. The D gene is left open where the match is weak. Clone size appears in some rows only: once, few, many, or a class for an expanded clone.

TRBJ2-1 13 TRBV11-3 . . TGTGCCAGCTCTCAGCCCGGAGGGAATGAGCAGTTCTTC CASSQPGGNEQFF
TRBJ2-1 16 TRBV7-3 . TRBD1 TGTGCCAGCAGCTTAGGCACAGGGGGCTCCTACAATGAGCAGTTCTTC CASSLGTGGSYNEQFF
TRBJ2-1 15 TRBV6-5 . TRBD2 TGTGCCAGCAAAGGGACTAGCGGCGACTACAATGAGCAGTTCTTC CASKGTSGDYNEQFF
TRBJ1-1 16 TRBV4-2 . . TGTGCCAGCAGCCAAGATCCCGGTGGTATGAACACTGAAGCTTTCTTT CASSQDPGGMNTEAFF
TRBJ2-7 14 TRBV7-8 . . TGTGCCAGCAGCTTAGCCGGAAGGGGCAACGAGCAGTACTTC CASSLAGRGNEQYF
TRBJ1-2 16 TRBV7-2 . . TGTGCCAGCAGCTTCGTGGACAGTCGATCGAACTATGGCTACACCTTC CASSFVDSRSNYGYTF
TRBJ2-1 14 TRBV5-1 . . TGCGCCAGCAGCTTTGTGACTACAAACAATGAGCAGTTCTTC CASSFVTTNNEQFF
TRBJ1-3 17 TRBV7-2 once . TGTGCCAGCAGCTTCTCACCTCCAGGGTCGTCTGGAAACACCATATATTTT CASSFSPPGSSGNTIYF
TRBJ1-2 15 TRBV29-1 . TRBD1 TGCAGCGTTCTACCATCAGGGACAGAGGCCTATGGCTACACCTTC CSVLPSGTEAYGYTF
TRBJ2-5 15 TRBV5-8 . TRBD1 TGTGCCAGCAGCTACCACCGACAGGGACAAGAGACCCAGTACTTC CASSYHRQGQETQYF
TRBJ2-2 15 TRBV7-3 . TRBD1 TGTGCCAGCAGCCGGGACAGGGGAGCCACCGGGGAGCTGTTTTTT CASSRDRGATGELFF
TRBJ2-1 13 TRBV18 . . TGTGCCAGCTCACCGGCGGGTTACAATGAGCAGTTCTTC CASSPAGYNEQFF
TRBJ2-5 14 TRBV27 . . TGTGCCAGCAGTCCACCAGGGGCACACGAGACCCAGTACTTC CASSPPGAHETQYF
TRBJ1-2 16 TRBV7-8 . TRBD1 TGTGCCAGCAGCTTAGAACGGGACAGGGGAAACTATGGCTACACCTTC CASSLERDRGNYGYTF
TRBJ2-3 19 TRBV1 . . TGCACCAGCAGCCAAGAGAGACCCGGGACTAGCGGTTTCACAGATACGCAGTATTTT CTSSQERPGTSGFTDTQYF
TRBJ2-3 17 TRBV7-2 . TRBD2 TGTGCCAGCAGCTTAGTCGCTCTAGCGGGGGGGCTGAATACGCAGTATTTT CASSLVALAGGLNTQYF
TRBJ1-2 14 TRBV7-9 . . TGTGCCAGCAGCTTAGACGACAAGCCCTATGGCTACACCTTC CASSLDDKPYGYTF
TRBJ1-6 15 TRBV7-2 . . TGTGCCAGCAGCCCTCAGTCTACAGGAACTTCACCCCTCCACTTT CASSPQSTGTSPLHF
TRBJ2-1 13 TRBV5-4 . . TGTGCCAGCAGCCCACAGGGCTACGGGGGGCTGTTCTTC CASSPQGYGGLFF
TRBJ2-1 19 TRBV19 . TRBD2 TGTGCCAGTACCCCCTGGGGGACTAGCGGTAAGTATCGTGACAATGAGCAGTTCTTC CASTPWGTSGKYRDNEQFF
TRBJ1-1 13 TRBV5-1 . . TGCGCCAGCAGCTTGGGGGGCAACACTGAAGCTTTCTTT CASSLGGNTEAFF
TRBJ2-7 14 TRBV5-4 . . TGTGCCGGCAGCTCTACAGGTCGCAACTATGAGCAGTACTTC CAGSSTGRNYEQYF
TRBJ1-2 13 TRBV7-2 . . TGTGCCAGCTGGGGGGGCCCCAACATGGGCTACACCTTC CASWGGPNMGYTF
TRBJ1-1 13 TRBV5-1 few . TGCGCCAGCAGCTTGAGGGGGGGTACTGAAGCTTTCTTT CASSLRGGTEAFF
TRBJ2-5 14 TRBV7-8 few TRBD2 TGTGCCAGCAGCTTAGCGCGGGAGCATGAGACCCAGTACTTC CASSLAREHETQYF
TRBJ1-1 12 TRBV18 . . TGTGCCAGCTCACCCGATATAGCAGAAGCTTTCTTT CASSPDIAEAFF
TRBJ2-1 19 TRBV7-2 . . TGTGCCAGCAGCTTAGGAGGGCCCCAGGGGTGGAGCTCCTACAATGAGCAGTTCTTC CASSLGGPQGWSSYNEQFF
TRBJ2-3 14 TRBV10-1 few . TGCGCCAGCAGTGACGGACACCTCACAGATACGCAGTATTTT CASSDGHLTDTQYF
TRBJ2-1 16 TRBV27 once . TGTGCCAGCAGTCCCTCGGGGACACGCTCCTACAATGAGCAGTTCTTC CASSPSGTRSYNEQFF
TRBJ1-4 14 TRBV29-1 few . TGCAGCGTCCGACGGGCAGGGCGGGAGGAAAAACTGTTTTTT CSVRRAGREEKLFF
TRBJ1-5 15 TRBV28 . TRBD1 TGTGCCAGCAGTTTCATGGGACAGCCTAATCAGCCCCAGCATTTT CASSFMGQPNQPQHF
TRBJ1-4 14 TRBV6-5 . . TGTGCCAGCAGTTTACTCCAGGGTGGGGAAAAACTGTTTTTT CASSLLQGGEKLFF
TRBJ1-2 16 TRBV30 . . TGTGCCTGGAGGGCTAAGTCGGCGGCTCAGGACTATGGCTACGCCTTC CAWRAKSAAQDYGYAF
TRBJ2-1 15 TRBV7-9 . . TGTGCCAGCAGCTTCTCCCGGGGTGACTACAATGAGCAGTTCTTC CASSFSRGDYNEQFF
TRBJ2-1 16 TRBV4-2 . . TGTGCCAGCAGCCCCCGCTCGAGGCCAACCAGCAATGAGCAGTTCTTC CASSPRSRPTSNEQFF
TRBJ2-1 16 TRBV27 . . TGTGCCAGCAGACCCGACTACGCTTGGTCTGGTAATGAGCAGTTCTTC CASRPDYAWSGNEQFF
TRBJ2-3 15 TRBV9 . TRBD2 TGTGCCAGCAGCGCTCTAGCGGGAGGGCCGGATACGCAGTATTTT CASSALAGGPDTQYF
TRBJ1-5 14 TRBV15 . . TGTGCCACCAACAGGTTGGGCGGAGGTCAGCCCCAGCATTTT CATNRLGGGQPQHF
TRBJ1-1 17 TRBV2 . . TGTGCCAGCAGTGAAATTCTGGGCTTAAACTTGAACACTGAAGCTTTCTTT CASSEILGLNLNTEAFF
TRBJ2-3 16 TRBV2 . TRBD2 TGTGCCAGCAGTATGGGGACTAGCGGAAGCACAGATACGCAGTATTTT CASSMGTSGSTDTQYF
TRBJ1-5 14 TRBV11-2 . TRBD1 TGTGCCAGCAGCCAGACAGGGAAGAATCAGCCCCAGCATTTT CASSQTGKNQPQHF
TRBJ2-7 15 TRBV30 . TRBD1 TGTGCCTGGAGTGCCGCCGCGACAGGGCCCTACGAGCAGTACTTC CAWSAAATGPYEQYF
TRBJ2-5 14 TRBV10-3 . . TGTGCCACCGCCACAACCGACTCCCCAGAGACCCAGTACTTC CATATTDSPETQYF
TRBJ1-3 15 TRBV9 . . TGTGCCAGCAGCGACAGGGCCCGCTCTGGAAACACCATATATTTT CASSDRARSGNTIYF